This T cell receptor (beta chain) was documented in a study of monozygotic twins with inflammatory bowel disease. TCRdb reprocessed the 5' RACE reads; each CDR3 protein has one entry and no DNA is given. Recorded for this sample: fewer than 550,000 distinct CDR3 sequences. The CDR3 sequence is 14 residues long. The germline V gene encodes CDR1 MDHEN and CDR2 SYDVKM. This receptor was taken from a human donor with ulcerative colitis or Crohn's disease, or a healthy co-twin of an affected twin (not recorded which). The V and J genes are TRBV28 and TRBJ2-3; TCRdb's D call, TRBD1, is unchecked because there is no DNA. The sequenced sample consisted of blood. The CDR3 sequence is CASSLAGAIDTQYF. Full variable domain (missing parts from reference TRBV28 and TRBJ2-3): DVKVTQSSRYLVKRTGEKVFLECVQDMDHENMFWYRQDPGLGLRLIYFSYDVKMKEKGDIPEGYSVSREKKERFSLILESASTNQTSMYLCASSLAGAIDTQYFGPGTRLTVL.